A selection of T cell receptor beta chains follows, all from one sample in a study of T-cell reconstitution after alpha-beta-depleted transplantation in children. MiXCR, applied by TCRdb to the PCR reads, yields one record per CDR3 protein. This sample has roughly 790,000 distinct CDR3 sequences; around 17% occur once, and the top ten carry 5%. The sample here was PBMCs, mostly from graft donor cells, taken 360 days after TCRalphabeta/CD19-depleted stem cell transplant. These receptors originate from a male patient aged 10-17 years who had a stem cell transplant for acute lymphoblastic leukemia, so the T cells may come from the graft donor. CDR3s include the opening cysteine and the closing phenylalanine or tryptophan. D genes are given only for firm matches. Size is omitted from some rows. Given values are once, few, many or a class for expanded clones.

clone size | J gene | D gene | V gene | CDR3 protein | CDR3 DNA
few | TRBJ2-2 | NA | TRBV5-1 | CASSLGSDGELFF | TGCGCCAGCAGCTTGGGCTCCGACGGGGAGCTGTTTTTT
NA | TRBJ1-1 | NA | TRBV25-1 | CASIDSWNTEAFF | TGTGCCAGCATCGACAGCTGGAACACTGAAGCTTTCTTT
few | TRBJ1-1 | NA | TRBV7-2 | CASSLERPAEAFF | TGTGCCAGCAGCTTAGAAAGGCCAGCTGAAGCTTTCTTT
few | TRBJ2-7 | TRBD2 | TRBV4-3 | CASSLSESGGLEQYF | TGCGCCAGCAGCCTCAGCGAAAGCGGGGGCCTCGAGCAGTACTTC
NA | TRBJ2-6 | NA | TRBV6-1 | CASLHPPGANVLTF | TGTGCCAGCCTCCACCCTCCGGGGGCCAACGTCCTGACTTTC
few | TRBJ2-1 | NA | TRBV20-1 | CSARASGGFNEQFF | TGCAGTGCTAGAGCCAGCGGAGGGTTCAATGAGCAGTTCTTC
many | TRBJ2-5 | NA | TRBV29-1 | CSVTQETQYF | TGCAGCGTTACACAAGAGACCCAGTACTTC
few | TRBJ1-1 | NA | TRBV12-5 | CASGLVLAGVNTEAFF | TGTGCTAGTGGTTTGGTACTGGCAGGGGTGAACACTGAAGCTTTCTTT
NA | TRBJ2-7 | NA | TRBV25-1 | CASSDSTSSYEQYF | TGTGCCAGCAGTGATTCCACAAGCTCCTACGAGCAGTACTTC
NA | TRBJ1-1 | NA | TRBV18 | CASSPGHTMMNTEAFF | TGTGCCAGCTCACCGGGTCATACGATGATGAACACTGAAGCTTTCTTT
few | TRBJ2-1 | NA | TRBV15 | CATSRDKTGRSYNEQFF | TGTGCCACCAGCAGAGATAAAACGGGCAGGAGTTACAATGAGCAGTTCTTC
NA | TRBJ2-1 | TRBD2 | TRBV7-2 | CASSLVGTSGRWAEQFF | TGTGCCAGCAGCTTAGTGGGGACTAGCGGGAGGTGGGCGGAGCAGTTCTTC
many | TRBJ2-7 | TRBD1 | TRBV20-1 | CSAADRGPYEQYF | TGCAGTGCTGCGGACAGGGGTCCCTACGAGCAGTACTTC
NA | TRBJ1-2 | NA | TRBV28 | CAIHTRPGYTF | TGTGCTATCCATACACGGCCTGGCTACACCTTC
few | TRBJ2-5 | NA | TRBV3-1 | CASSLRGEAETQYF | TGTGCCAGCAGCTTGAGGGGAGAAGCGGAGACCCAGTACTTC
NA | TRBJ2-7 | NA | TRBV27 | CASSFYGAYEQYF | TGTGCCAGCAGTTTTTACGGGGCCTACGAGCAGTACTTC
few | TRBJ2-7 | NA | TRBV19 | CASSQSVYEQYF | TGTGCCAGTAGTCAATCGGTCTACGAGCAGTACTTC
few | TRBJ2-1 | NA | TRBV27 | CATHSTHRESTYNEQFF | TGTGCCACCCACTCGACCCACAGGGAGTCGACCTACAATGAGCAGTTCTTC
few | TRBJ2-6 | NA | TRBV5-1 | CASSLGGGSGANVLTF | TGCGCCAGCAGCTTGGGAGGGGGATCTGGGGCCAACGTCCTGACTTTC
NA | TRBJ2-7 | TRBD1 | TRBV10-3 | CAISSGTGTYEQYF | TGTGCCATCAGTTCCGGGACAGGGACCTACGAGCAGTACTTC
few | TRBJ2-7 | TRBD2 | TRBV30 | CAWSVGTSLYEQYF | TGTGCCTGGAGTGTCGGGACTAGCCTGTACGAGCAGTACTTC
NA | TRBJ1-1 | NA | TRBV6-5 | CASSFYRVGHTEAFF | TGTGCCAGCAGTTTCTACAGGGTTGGGCACACTGAAGCTTTCTTT
NA | TRBJ1-3 | NA | TRBV28 | CASSLYTERGNTIYF | TGTGCCAGCAGTTTGTACACCGAGAGGGGAAACACCATATATTTT
NA | TRBJ2-2 | NA | TRBV18 | CASSPQKGPTGELFF | TGTGCCAGCTCACCACAGAAAGGCCCCACCGGGGAGCTGTTTTTT
few | TRBJ2-7 | TRBD2 | TRBV5-1 | CASSWEAGGPLEQYF | TGCGCCAGCAGCTGGGAAGCGGGAGGGCCGCTCGAGCAGTACTTC
many | TRBJ1-2 | TRBD1 | TRBV20-1 | CSASHTGGYIGYTF | TGCAGTGCTAGTCATACAGGGGGTTATATTGGCTACACCTTC
NA | TRBJ2-1 | TRBD1 | TRBV24-1 | CATRGTGPRGEQFF | TGTGCCACCAGGGGGACAGGTCCTAGAGGTGAGCAGTTCTTC
few | TRBJ1-1 | NA | TRBV27 | CASSLYRAPNTEAFF | TGTGCCAGCAGCCTCTACAGGGCCCCGAACACTGAAGCTTTCTTT
NA | TRBJ1-1 | TRBD1 | TRBV5-1 | CASSVRDSLRITPQDTEAFF | TGCGCCAGCAGCGTCCGGGACAGTCTCCGGATAACACCGCAGGACACTGAAGCTTTCTTT
NA | TRBJ2-3 | NA | TRBV6-6 | CASSWSNIYF | TGTGCCAGCAGTTGGAGTAACATTTATTTT
NA | TRBJ1-4 | NA | TRBV7-9 | CASGVRDEKLFF | TGTGCCAGCGGGGTGCGGGATGAAAAACTGTTTTTT
NA | TRBJ1-2 | NA | TRBV6-5 | CASSYGAYGYTF | TGTGCCAGCAGTTATGGTGCCTATGGCTACACCTTC
NA | TRBJ2-5 | NA | TRBV11-2 | CASSLSSAIETQYF | TGTGCCAGCAGCTTATCGAGCGCGATAGAGACCCAGTACTTC
NA | TRBJ1-1 | NA | TRBV18 | CASSPVINRAGRGNTEAFF | TGTGCCAGCTCACCAGTAATTAACAGGGCGGGACGGGGAAACACTGAAGCTTTCTTT
few | TRBJ1-3 | TRBD1 | TRBV5-1 | CASSLETGVGENTIYF | TGCGCCAGCAGCTTGGAGACAGGGGTCGGAGAAAACACCATATATTTT